This T cell receptor beta chain was sequenced during a study of PD-L1 blockade in urothelial cancer. Turning to the study itself: Most of the 29 patients were males with bladder-origin urothelial cancer. The median number of T cells present in blood samples was some 140,000.

Trimming removed 6 bases at V and 7 bases at J, with 12 bases between. There are 12 residues in the CDR3. Germline lookup yields CDR1 LGHNT and CDR2 FRNRAP. Patients each gave 1 to 8 samples, pretreatment and on-treatment. Profiling relied on immunoSEQ multiplex PCR, and the TCRdb table lists in-frame clones only, not all of them. The sample lists about 82,000 clones; 82% were seen once. The chain recombines TRBV12-5 with TRBJ1-1; no clear D gene. This clonotype was obtained from a man between 65 and 80 years old with urothelial cancer. Source: PBMCs, taken around atezolizumab (anti-PD-L1) treatment. The CDR3 reads CASGPTEVEAFF. The CDR3 DNA reads TGTGCTAGTGGACCTACGGAGGTTGAAGCTTTCTTT.